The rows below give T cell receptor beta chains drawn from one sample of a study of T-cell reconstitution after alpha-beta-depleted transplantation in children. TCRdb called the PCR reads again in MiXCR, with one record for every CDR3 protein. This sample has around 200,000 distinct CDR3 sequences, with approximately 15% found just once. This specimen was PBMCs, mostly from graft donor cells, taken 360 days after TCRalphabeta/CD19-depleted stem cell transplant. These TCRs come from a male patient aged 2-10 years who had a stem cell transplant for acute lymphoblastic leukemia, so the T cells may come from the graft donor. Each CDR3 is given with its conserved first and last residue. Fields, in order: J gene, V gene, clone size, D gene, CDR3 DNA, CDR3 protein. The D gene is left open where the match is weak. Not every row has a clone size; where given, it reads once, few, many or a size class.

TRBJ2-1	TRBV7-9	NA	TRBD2	TGTGCCAGCAACTTGGGGGGACTAGCGGAGTACAATGAGCAGTTCTTC	CASNLGGLAEYNEQFF
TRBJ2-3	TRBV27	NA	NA	TGTGCCAGCAGCTGGGGGGCTAACACAGATACGCAGTATTTT	CASSWGANTDTQYF
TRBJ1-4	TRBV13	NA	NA	TGTGCCAGCAGCCCGCGTGGACCTAATGAAAAACTGTTTTTT	CASSPRGPNEKLFF
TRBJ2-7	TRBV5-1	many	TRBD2	TGCGCCAGCAGCTTGGCGGGGGGGGCTCCGAGCTCCTACGAGCAGTACTTC	CASSLAGGAPSSYEQYF
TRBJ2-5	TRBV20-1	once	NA	TGCAGTGGCCTGGTTTTAGAGACCCAGTACTTC	CSGLVLETQYF
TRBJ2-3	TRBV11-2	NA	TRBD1	TGTGCCAGCAGCTACCGGGACAGGGACACAGATACGCAGTATTTT	CASSYRDRDTDTQYF
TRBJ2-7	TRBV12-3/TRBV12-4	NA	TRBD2	TGTGCCAGCAGTTCTATAGCGGGAGGCCCCTACGAGCAGTACTTC	CASSSIAGGPYEQYF
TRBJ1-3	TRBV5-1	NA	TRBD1	TGCGCCAGCAGCTTGGTTCGACAGGGAGGTTCTGGAAACACCATATATTTT	CASSLVRQGGSGNTIYF
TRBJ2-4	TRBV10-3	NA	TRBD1	TGTGCCACCGGGCAATGGACAGGCCTAGCCAAAAACATTCAGTACTTC	CATGQWTGLAKNIQYF
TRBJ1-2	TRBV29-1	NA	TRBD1	TGCAGCGTTGAAGAATTACAGGGGGCGAGCTACACCTTC	CSVEELQGASYTF
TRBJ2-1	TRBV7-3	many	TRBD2	TGTGCCAGCAGCTTAAACCCCAGGACTAGCGGGAAGGCCAATGAGCAGTTCTTC	CASSLNPRTSGKANEQFF
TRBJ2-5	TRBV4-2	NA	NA	TGTGCCAGCAGCAAAGCGGTCCAAGAGACCCAGTACTTC	CASSKAVQETQYF
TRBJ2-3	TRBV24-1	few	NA	TGTGCCACCAGTGGCTATCTCCTAGATACGCAGTATTTT	CATSGYLLDTQYF
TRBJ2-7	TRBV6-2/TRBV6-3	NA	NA	TGTGCCACCACACGGCTCTACGAGCAGTACTTC	CATTRLYEQYF
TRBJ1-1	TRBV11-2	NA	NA	TGTGCCAGCAGCTCCCTTCCGGTAGAGAACACTGAAGCTTTCTTT	CASSSLPVENTEAFF
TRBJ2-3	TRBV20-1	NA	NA	TGCAGTGTCCAGGCCGAAGCTGTAGATACGCAGTATTTT	CSVQAEAVDTQYF
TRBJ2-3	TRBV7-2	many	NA	TGTGCCAGCAGCTTAGGGGGGGTGGCAGATACGCAGTATTTT	CASSLGGVADTQYF
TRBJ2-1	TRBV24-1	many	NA	TGTGCCACCAGTTGGGGAAATGAGCAGTTCTTC	CATSWGNEQFF
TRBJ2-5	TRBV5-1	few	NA	TGCGCCAGCAGCTTAACAGGTAGAGAGACCCAGTACTTC	CASSLTGRETQYF
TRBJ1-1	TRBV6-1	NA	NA	TGTGCCAGCACCCTAGACCCCGGGTTAAACACTGAAGCTTTCTTT	CASTLDPGLNTEAFF
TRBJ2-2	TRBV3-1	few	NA	TGTGCCAGCAGCCAAAGTGGGACTTTTGACACCGGGGAGCTGTTTTTT	CASSQSGTFDTGELFF
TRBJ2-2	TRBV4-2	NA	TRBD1	TGTGCCAGCAGCCAGGCCTCCGGGACAGACGCCACCGGGGAGCTGTTTTTT	CASSQASGTDATGELFF
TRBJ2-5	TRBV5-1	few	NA	TGCGCCAGCAGCTTGGGGACAGGGACTAGAACCCAGTACTTC	CASSLGTGTRTQYF
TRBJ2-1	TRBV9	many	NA	TGTGCCAGCAGCGTAGGGGACCACCCCTCCTACAATGAGCAGTTCTTC	CASSVGDHPSYNEQFF
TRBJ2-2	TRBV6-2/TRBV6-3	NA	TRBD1	TGTGCCACACGACAGGGATCGCGCACCGGGGAGCTGTTTTTT	CATRQGSRTGELFF
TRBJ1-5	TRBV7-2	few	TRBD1	TGTGCCAGCAGCTTCGACAGGGGGAGGCAGCCCCAGCATTTT	CASSFDRGRQPQHF
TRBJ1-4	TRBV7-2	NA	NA	TGTGCCAGCAGCTTAAGTGACGCAACTAATGAAAAACTGTTTTTT	CASSLSDATNEKLFF
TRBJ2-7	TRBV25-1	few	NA	TGTGCCAGCAGTGGGATGGGCAGGGGCGAAACCTACGAGCAGTACTTC	CASSGMGRGETYEQYF
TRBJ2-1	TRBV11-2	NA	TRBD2	TGTGCCAGCAGGAGTAAACCGGGACTAGCGAAAGTAAATGAGCAGTTCTTC	CASRSKPGLAKVNEQFF
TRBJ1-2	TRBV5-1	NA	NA	TGCGCCAGCAGCCCTTGGACAGAGTATGGCTACACCTTC	CASSPWTEYGYTF
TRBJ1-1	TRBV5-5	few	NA	TGTGCCAGCAGCTTGGCGGGAGAAATGAACACTGAAGCTTTCTTT	CASSLAGEMNTEAFF
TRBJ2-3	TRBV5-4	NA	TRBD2	TGTGCCAGCAGCCTTGGCCTAGCGGGGGGAGATACGCAGTATTTT	CASSLGLAGGDTQYF
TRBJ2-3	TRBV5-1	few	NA	TGCGCCAGCAGCGACTCCGGGAACCTGCTAGATACGCAGTATTTT	CASSDSGNLLDTQYF
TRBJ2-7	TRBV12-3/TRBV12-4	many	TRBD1	TGTGCCAGCAGTTTTGGGACAGGGTACGAGCAGTACTTC	CASSFGTGYEQYF
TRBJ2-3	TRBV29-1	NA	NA	TGCAGCGTTGAAATGACGGGACTCCTGGCGGGCACAGATACGCAGTATTTT	CSVEMTGLLAGTDTQYF
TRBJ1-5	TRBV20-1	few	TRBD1	TGCAGTGCTAGGGGACAGGGAGTATTTCAGCCCCAGCATTTT	CSARGQGVFQPQHF
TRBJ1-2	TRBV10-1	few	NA	TGCGCCACTGCAGTCTCTCCCTACTATGGCTACACCTTC	CATAVSPYYGYTF
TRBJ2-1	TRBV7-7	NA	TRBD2	TGTGCTAGCAGCTTAGCTGCTGGACTAGCGACTAATGAGCAGTTCTTC	CASSLAAGLATNEQFF
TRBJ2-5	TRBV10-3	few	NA	TGTGCCATCAGTGGCCCCCCCGATGAGACCCAGTACTTC	CAISGPPDETQYF
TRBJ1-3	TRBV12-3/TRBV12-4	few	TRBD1	TGTGCCAGCAGTCTGCGGGACAGCAGGTCTGGAAACACCATATATTTT	CASSLRDSRSGNTIYF